This TCR beta chain emerged from a study of vaccination effects on CD4 cells after COVID-19. Using viral peptide pools, the ViraFEST assay grew out antigen-specific CD4+ T cells prior to sequencing. Cultured cells yielded isolated CD4+ T cells after about ten days. Participants were vaccinated with two doses of either the BNT162b2 or mRNA-1273 vaccine. In the vaccine recipients, nucleocapsid antibodies were negative and there was no prior SARS-CoV-2 infection. Germline values: CDR1 KGHSH, CDR2 LQKENI. The CDR3 consists of 15 residues. The V end was cut by 2 bases, the J end by 6 bases, with 16 bases between. Comments on this clone: The antigen is unknown.

Assay used: immunoSEQ multiplex PCR; TCRdb lists only in-frame clones, some missing. The sample has 80,000 to 95,000 clones; roughly 80% are singletons. The V call is TRBV18, the J call TRBJ1-1; possibly TRBD1 for D (5 bases). The material sequenced was CD4+ T cells from PBMCs cultured with HCoV-OC43 spike peptides, taken after COVID-19 vaccination. Stated subset: HCoV-OC43 spike overlapping peptide pool stimulation. The clonotype was recovered from a human donor who received a COVID-19 vaccine. This chain's CDR3 is CASSPLGQGKAEAFF. CDR3 in DNA: TGTGCCAGCTCACCATTAGGGCAGGGTAAGGCTGAAGCTTTCTTT.